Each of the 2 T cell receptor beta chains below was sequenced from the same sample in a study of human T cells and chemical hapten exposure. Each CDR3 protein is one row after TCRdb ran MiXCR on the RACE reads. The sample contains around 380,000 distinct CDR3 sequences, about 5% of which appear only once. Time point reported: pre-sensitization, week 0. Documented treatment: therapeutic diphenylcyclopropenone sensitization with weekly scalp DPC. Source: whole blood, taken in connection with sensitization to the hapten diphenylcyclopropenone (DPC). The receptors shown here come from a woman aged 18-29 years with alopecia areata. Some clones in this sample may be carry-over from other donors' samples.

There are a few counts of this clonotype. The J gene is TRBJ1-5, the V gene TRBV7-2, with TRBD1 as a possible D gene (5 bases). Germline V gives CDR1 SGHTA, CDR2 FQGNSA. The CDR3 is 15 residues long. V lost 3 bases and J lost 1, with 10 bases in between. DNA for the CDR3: TGTGCCAGCAGCTTGGGGGTGATAAGCAATCAGCCCCAGCATTTT. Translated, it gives CASSLGVISNQPQHF. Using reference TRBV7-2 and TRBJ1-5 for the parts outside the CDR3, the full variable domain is GAGVSQSPSNKVTEKGKDVELRCDPISGHTALYWYRQSLGQGLEFLIYFQGNSAPDKSGLPSDRFSAERTGGSVSTLTIQRTQQEDSAVYLCASSLGVISNQPQHFGDGTRLSIL.

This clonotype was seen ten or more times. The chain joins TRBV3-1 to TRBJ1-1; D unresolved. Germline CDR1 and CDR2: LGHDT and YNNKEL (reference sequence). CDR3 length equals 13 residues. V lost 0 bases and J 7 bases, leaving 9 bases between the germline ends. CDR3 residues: CASSQDPALEAFF. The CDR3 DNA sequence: TGTGCCAGCAGCCAAGACCCCGCCCTTGAAGCTTTCTTT.